The 21 T cell receptor beta chains below all came from one sample that was sequenced in a study of control samples from healthy donors and cancer patients. Repertoires were generated with immunoSEQ multiplex PCR, while TCRdb's copy carries only in-frame clones and drops some. The repertoire holds 55,000 to 70,000 clones, with approximately 90% as singletons. What was sequenced was PBMCs. The receptors were sampled from a man younger than 40 with colorectal cancer.

The chain recombines TRBV12-3 or TRBV12-4 with TRBJ2-1; D call uncertain. The CDR3 is 13 residues long. V gave up 8 bases and J gave up 8 bases, with 16 bases separating them. CDR3 residues: CASLSPSYDEQFF. CDR3 nucleotides: TGTGCCAGCCTATCCCCGAGCTATGATGAGCAGTTCTTC.

CDR3 sequence: CSIRDRLNSPLHF. Written as DNA, the CDR3 is TGCAGCATCCGGGACAGGCTAAATTCACCCCTCCACTTT. The chain combines TRBV29-1 with TRBJ1-6; 8 bases map to TRBD1. Germline V gene sequence: CDR1 SQVTM, CDR2 ANQGSEA. The V gene end was trimmed by 8 bases and the J gene end by 7 bases; junction bases not matched to a gene: 7. This CDR3 comprises 13 residues. Variable domain in full (rest from reference TRBV29-1 and TRBJ1-6): SAVISQKPSRDICQRGTSLTIQCQVDSQVTMMFWYRQQPGQSLTLIATANQGSEATYESGFVIDKFPISRPNLTFSTLTVSNMSPEDSSIYLCSIRDRLNSPLHFGNGTRLTVT.

This clone was counted between two and nine times. The chain has TRBV6-2 or TRBV6-3 and TRBJ2-2; D ambiguous. The CDR3 runs to 14 residues. Germline CDR1 MNHEY, CDR2 SVGEGT. The germline V and J ends were trimmed by 0 bases and 8 bases, with 10 bases remaining between them. CDR3 DNA: TGTGCCAGCAGTTACTCTGTGGAGACAGGGGAGCTGTTTTTT. Protein sequence: CASSYSVETGELFF.

The chain recombines TRBV7-9 with TRBJ1-2; 8 bases line up with TRBD1. Germline V lookup: CDR1 SEHNR, CDR2 FQNEAQ (reference sequence). Trimming took 4 bases from V and 8 from J; bases not matched to a gene: 12. CDR3 length equals 15 residues. CDR3 nucleotides: TGTGCCAGCAGCTCCCAGGGGGCGCGGTCGGGAGGCTACACCTTC. Amino acids: CASSSQGARSGGYTF.

The rearrangement links TRBV2 to TRBJ2-5; no definite D call. The CDR3 is 14 amino acids. CDR1 and CDR2 (germline): SNHLY, FYNNEI. With 4 bases removed from V and 1 base from J, the gap between germline ends came to 10 bases. The CDR3 DNA is TGTGCCAGCAGTGCTAACATCTTCCAAGAGACCCAGTACTTC. It is translated as CASSANIFQETQYF.

V is TRBV7-9 and J is TRBJ1-2; D is uncertain. Germline CDR1 and CDR2: SEHNR and FQNEAQ (reference sequence). Trimming left V 2 bases short and J 2 bases short, with 9 bases between. This CDR3 is 14 amino acids long. CDR3 loop: CASSLWEQNYGYTF. CDR3 in DNA: TGTGCCAGCAGCTTATGGGAACAGAACTATGGCTACACCTTC.

The chain couples TRBV5-4 to TRBJ2-3, with D unresolved. In germline, CDR1 is SGHNT, CDR2 YYREEE (reference sequence). This CDR3 has 14 residues. Between the trimmed V and J ends, which lost 4 bases and 4 bases, there was a span of 13 bases. CDR3 DNA: TGTGCCAGCAGCCCGATCAGGAATGCAGATACGCAGTATTTT. It specifies CASSPIRNADTQYF.

This chain joins TRBV1 and TRBJ2-3; the table gives TRBD2 as D, unverified against the DNA. TRBV1 is tagged as a pseudogene. CDR3 length: 20 residues. The CDR3 DNA follows: TGCACCAGCAGCCAAGCTCCTGGGACTAGCGGGGGGGACTGCACAGATACGCAGTATTTT. Translated: CTSSQAPGTSGGDCTDTQYF.

V usage is TRBV9 and J usage is TRBJ1-2; 7 nucleotides align to TRBD1. Germline lookup yields CDR1 SGDLS and CDR2 YYNGEE. This CDR3 comprises 13 residues. V lost 4 bases, J lost 8 bases, and 8 bases stayed unmatched. The CDR3 bases are TGTGCCAGCAGCTCATACACAGGGGACGGCTACACCTTC. This encodes CASSSYTGDGYTF.

V gene TRBV9 combines with J gene TRBJ2-3, with D maybe TRBD1 (6 bases). Germline-derived CDR1 and CDR2 are SGDLS and YYNGEE. Trimming stripped 0 bases from V and 0 bases from J, with 11 bases between. The length of the CDR3 is 16 residues. CDR3 sequence: CASSVAGGQSTDTQYF. DNA for the CDR3: TGTGCCAGCAGCGTAGCTGGGGGCCAGAGCACAGATACGCAGTATTTT.

The chain carries TRBV4-3 and TRBJ2-1; 9 bases agree with TRBD2. V shed 0 bases and J 2 bases; nucleotides not matched to a gene: 2. The length of the CDR3 is 16 residues. Germline CDR1 and CDR2: LGHNA and YSLEER. CDR3 bases: TGCGCCAGCAGCCAAGATGCGGGGGGGACCTACAATGAGCAGTTCTTC. As protein: CASSQDAGGTYNEQFF.

Points on this clone: The sample contains more than one DNA sequence encoding this CDR3. This chain connects TRBV4-1 to TRBJ2-2; D perhaps matches TRBD2 (5 bases). The CDR3 is 15 residues long. Germline lookup yields CDR1 MGHRA and CDR2 YSYEKL. V was trimmed by 2 bases and J by 7 bases, leaving 14 bases between them. The CDR3 region is CASSQPTGFSGELFF. The CDR3, as DNA: TGCGCCAGCAGCCAACCTACGGGGTTTAGCGGGGAGCTGTTTTTT.

The chain carries TRBV7-9 and TRBJ2-1; TRBD1 aligns across 8 bases. Germline V gives CDR1 SEHNR, CDR2 FQNEAQ (reference sequence). CDR3 length: 13 residues. V was pared by 4 bases and J by 12 bases, with 8 bases of the junction left unmatched. The CDR3 here is CASSSFRQGRQFF. The CDR3 DNA reads as TGTGCCAGCAGCTCCTTCAGACAGGGGAGGCAGTTCTTC.

J is TRBJ1-2 and V is TRBV6-6; D may be TRBD1 (5 bases). The CDR3 is made up of 13 amino acids. Germline assignment: CDR1 MNHNY and CDR2 SVGAGI (reference sequence). V lost 1 base to trimming and J lost 6 bases, with 9 bases between them. This CDR3 is CASSYLGVDGYTF. CDR3 nucleotides: TGTGCCAGCAGTTACTTGGGGGTGGATGGCTACACCTTC.

The chain has TRBV3-1 (or the pseudogene TRBV3-2) and TRBJ1-1, with 9 positions matching TRBD1. The CDR3 runs 18 residues. Trimming cost V 0 bases and J 4 bases; bases outside gene matches: 12. Germline CDR1 is LGHDT and CDR2 is YNNKEL (reference sequence). In DNA, the CDR3 is TGTGCCAGCAGCCAAGAGCGTTTGGCAGGGACAGGGAGCACTGAAGCTTTCTTT. It translates to CASSQERLAGTGSTEAFF.

This clone was observed a single time. The chain uses TRBV15 and TRBJ1-1; no clear D. CDR1 is LNHNV and CDR2 is YYDKDF in the germline V gene (reference sequence). V was pared by 0 bases and J by 1 base, with 6 bases between. The CDR3 is made up of 14 amino acids. CDR3 coding DNA: TGTGCCACCAGCAGAGATGATGAGAACACTGAAGCTTTCTTT. Its protein is CATSRDDENTEAFF.

J is TRBJ1-2 and V is TRBV6-2 or TRBV6-3; 7 bases are shared with TRBD1. CDR3 length equals 14 residues. V dropped 5 bases and J dropped 4; count of bases not matched to a gene: 7. Germline assignment: CDR1 MNHEY and CDR2 SVGEGT. The DNA for the CDR3 is TGTGCCAGCAGTGATGGGACAGTACGCTATGGCTACACCTTC. Its translation is CASSDGTVRYGYTF.

J is TRBJ1-6 and V is TRBV5-4, with TRBD1 as a possible D gene (6 bases). Germline assignment: CDR1 SGHNT and CDR2 YYREEE (reference sequence). This CDR3 is 15 amino acids long. V lost 4 bases, J lost 10 bases, and 18 bases lay in between. The DNA of the CDR3 is TGTGCCAGCAGCCCACTCAGGGGAGAGGGCTCACCCCTCCACTTT. It codes for CASSPLRGEGSPLHF. Variable domain in full (rest from reference TRBV5-4 and TRBJ1-6): ETGVTQSPTHLIKTRGQQVTLRCSSQSGHNTVSWYQQALGQGPQFIFQYYREEENGRGNFPPRFSGLQFPNYSSELNVNALELDDSALYLCASSPLRGEGSPLHFGNGTRLTVT.

The chain recombines TRBV6-4 with TRBJ2-1, with D uncertain. Germline-derived CDR1 and CDR2 are MRHNA and SNTAGT. The CDR3 spans 13 residues. V lost 5 bases and J 10 bases, leaving 15 bases between the germline ends. The CDR3 coding sequence is TGTGCCAGCAGTTTTTCAGAAGAAGCCGAGCAGTTCTTC. Translation gives CASSFSEEAEQFF.

This chain connects TRBV3-1 (or the pseudogene TRBV3-2) to TRBJ1-1, with a possible D match to TRBD1 (6 bases). Germline CDR1 is LGHDT and CDR2 is YNNKEL (reference sequence). V was trimmed by 4 bases and J by 0 bases, leaving 12 bases between them. The CDR3 length is 15 residues. In DNA form, the CDR3 reads TGTGCCAGCAGCCCTCCCGGGGGCCTGAACACTGAAGCTTTCTTT. This codes for CASSPPGGLNTEAFF.

The chain recombines TRBV7-9 with TRBJ1-3; D gene uncertain. CDR3 size: 11 residues. Trimming took off 5 bases at V and 8 bases at J, with 7 bases between the two ends. The V gene's germline CDR1 is SEHNR and CDR2 FQNEAQ (reference sequence). Written as DNA, the CDR3 is TGTGCCAGCAGCCCGACATACACCATATATTTT. Translation: CASSPTYTIYF.